This passage covers 12 T cell receptor beta chains from one sample sequenced in a study of CXCR3-negative and CXCR3-positive naive CD8 T cells. UMI-labeled TRB cDNA libraries were prepared by 5' RACE. TCRdb re-called the 5' RACE reads and catalogs CDR3 proteins one per entry, DNA excluded. The sample includes 150,000 or so distinct CDR3 sequences. Material for sequencing was naive CXCR3- CD8+ T cells from blood. As for subset: CD45RO-CCR7+CD27+CD95- naive CD8+ T cells lacking CXCR3 (TNR3-). The source of these receptors is a human donor in good health. Some clones in this sample may be carry-over from other donors' samples.

The genes are TRBV29-1 and TRBJ2-7; TCRdb gives TRBD2 as the D gene, but with no DNA this cannot be confirmed. Germline CDR1 and CDR2: SQVTM and ANQGSEA. The CDR3 sequence is 14 residues long. CDR3 protein: CSVKAGGRSYEQYF.

V usage is TRBV29-1 and J usage is TRBJ2-3; TCRdb reports TRBD1, a call that lacks DNA to check it against. The CDR3 length is 14 residues. The germline V gene has CDR1 SQVTM and CDR2 ANQGSEA. CDR3 protein: CSVFGGVLTDTQYF.

The gene calls are TRBV12-3 or TRBV12-4 and TRBJ1-1. The CDR3 is 13 amino acids. CDR3 amino acids: CASSFAGSTEAFF.

This chain uses TRBV6-5 with TRBJ2-3; with no DNA, the TCRdb D assignment of TRBD1 cannot be verified. The CDR3 totals 15 residues. Germline lookup yields CDR1 MNHEY and CDR2 SVGAGI. The CDR3 loop reads CASRIYGTTTDTQYF.

The V gene is TRBV6-2 or TRBV6-3, the J gene TRBJ2-7; TCRdb designates TRBD2, a call that cannot be tested without DNA. The germline gives CDR1 MNHEY, CDR2 SVGEGT. The CDR3 runs 14 residues. CDR3 region: CASIGNWGLSEQYF.

The chain links TRBV4-1 to TRBJ2-5; TCRdb designates TRBD2, a call that cannot be tested without DNA. Germline V gene sequence: CDR1 MGHRA, CDR2 YSYEKL. The CDR3 sequence is 19 residues long. The CDR3 protein is CASSQDTGPLAGVKETQYF.

The J gene is TRBJ2-7, the V gene TRBV7-9; absent DNA, TCRdb's TRBD1 call cannot be checked. This CDR3 spans 16 amino acids. Germline V gene data show CDR1 as SEHNR and CDR2 as FQNEAQ (reference sequence). The CDR3 here is CASSLETGVHPYEQYF.

The chain links TRBV20-1 to TRBJ2-2; the D call from TCRdb, TRBD2, cannot be confirmed without DNA. Germline values: CDR1 DFQATT, CDR2 SNEGSKA (reference sequence). The CDR3 has 14 residues. The CDR3 loop is CSAAPPAGYGELFF.

The V call is TRBV6-5, the J call TRBJ1-1. From germline, CDR1 is MNHEY and CDR2 SVGAGI. This CDR3 contains 14 residues. The CDR3 loop reads CASSSTDLNTEAFF.

V usage is TRBV12-3 or TRBV12-4 and J usage is TRBJ2-2; TCRdb picks TRBD1, but there is no DNA to check that call. This CDR3 comprises 15 residues. This CDR3 is CASSLTGTTTGELFF.

This rearrangement joins TRBV29-1 to TRBJ2-5; the TCRdb D gene call, TRBD1, has no DNA to confirm it. This CDR3 region has 14 residues. Germline V gene sequence: CDR1 SQVTM, CDR2 ANQGSEA. The CDR3 here is CSVGDGRYQETQYF.

V gene TRBV15 combines with J gene TRBJ1-5; lacking DNA, the TRBD1 call made by TCRdb goes unchecked. Per the germline V gene, CDR1 is LNHNV and CDR2 is YYDKDF (reference sequence). The CDR3 spans 16 residues. The CDR3 region is CATSRNRDTDNQPQHF.